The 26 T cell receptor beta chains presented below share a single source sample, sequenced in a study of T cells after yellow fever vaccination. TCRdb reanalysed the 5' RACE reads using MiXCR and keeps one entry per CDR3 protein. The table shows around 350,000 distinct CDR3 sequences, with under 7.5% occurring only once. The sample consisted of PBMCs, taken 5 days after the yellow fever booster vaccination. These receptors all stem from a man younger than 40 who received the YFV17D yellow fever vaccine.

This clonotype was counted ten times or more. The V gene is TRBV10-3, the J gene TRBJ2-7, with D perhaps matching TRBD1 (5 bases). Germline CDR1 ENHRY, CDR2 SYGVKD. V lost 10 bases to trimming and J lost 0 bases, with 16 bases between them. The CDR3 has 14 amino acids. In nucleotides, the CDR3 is TGTGCCAGTCTCGAGCCCCAGGGCTCCTACGAGCAGTACTTC. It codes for CASLEPQGSYEQYF.

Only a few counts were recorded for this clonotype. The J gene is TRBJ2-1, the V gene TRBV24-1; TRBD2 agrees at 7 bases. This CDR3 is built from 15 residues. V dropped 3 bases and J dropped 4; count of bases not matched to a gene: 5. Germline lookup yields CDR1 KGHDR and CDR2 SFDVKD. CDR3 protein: CATSDNGGSYNEQFF. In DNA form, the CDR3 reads TGTGCCACCAGTGATAACGGGGGGTCGTACAATGAGCAGTTCTTC.

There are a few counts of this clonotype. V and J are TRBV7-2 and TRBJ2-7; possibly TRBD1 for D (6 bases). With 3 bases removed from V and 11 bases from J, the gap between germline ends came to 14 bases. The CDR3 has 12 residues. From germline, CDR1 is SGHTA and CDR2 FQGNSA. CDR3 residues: CASSLGDTREYF. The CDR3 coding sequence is TGTGCCAGCAGCTTGGGGGACACCAGGGAGTACTTC.

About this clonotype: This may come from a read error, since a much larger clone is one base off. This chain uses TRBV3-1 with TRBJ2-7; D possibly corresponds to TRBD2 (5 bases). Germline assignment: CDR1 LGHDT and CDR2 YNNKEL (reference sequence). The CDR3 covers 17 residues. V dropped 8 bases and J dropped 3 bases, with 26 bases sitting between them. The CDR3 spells CASSKGMGSGHFYEQYF. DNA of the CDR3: TGTGCCAGCTCAAAGGGTATGGGGAGCGGCCACTTCTACGAGCAGTACTTC.

CDR3 region: CASSLSYGSVYEQYF. CDR3 DNA: TGTGCCAGCAGCTTGAGTTATGGGAGTGTCTACGAGCAGTACTTC. The chain uses TRBV5-6 and TRBJ2-7; TRBD2 might be the D (5 bases). CDR3 length: 15 residues. Trimming removed 1 base at V and 3 bases at J, with 14 bases between. Germline assignment: CDR1 SGHDT and CDR2 YYEEEE.

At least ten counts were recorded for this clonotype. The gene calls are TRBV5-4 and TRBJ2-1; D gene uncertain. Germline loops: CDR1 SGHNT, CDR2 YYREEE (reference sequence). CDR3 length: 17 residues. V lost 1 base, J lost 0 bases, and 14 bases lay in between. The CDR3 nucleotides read TGTGCCAGCAGCTTGAAAATTGGCCCCAGCTCCTACAATGAGCAGTTCTTC. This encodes CASSLKIGPSSYNEQFF.

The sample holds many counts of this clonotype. The DNA of the CDR3 is TGCGCCAGCAGCACGGTAGCGGGAGGGAACAATGAGCAGTTCTTC. The encoded protein is CASSTVAGGNNEQFF. The chain uses TRBV5-1 and TRBJ2-1, with TRBD2 identical over 11 bases. The V and J ends lost 4 bases and 5 bases, in that order; junction bases with no gene match: 5. Germline V gives CDR1 SGHRS, CDR2 YFSETQ. CDR3 length equals 15 residues. The entire variable domain, with the rest obtained from reference TRBV5-1 and TRBJ2-1, is as follows: KAGVTQTPRYLIKTRGQQVTLSCSPISGHRSVSWYQQTPGQGLQFLFEYFSETQRNKGNFPGRFSGRQFSNSRSEMNVSTLELGDSALYLCASSTVAGGNNEQFFGPGTRLTVL.

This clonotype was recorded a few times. The CDR3 DNA reads TGCAGTGCTAGACGGGCCCGGGACAGCACCTACAATGAGCAGTTCTTC. It encodes CSARRARDSTYNEQFF. J is TRBJ2-1 and V is TRBV20-1, with 7 positions matching TRBD1. With 2 bases clipped from V and 2 bases from J, the junction kept 9 bases outside the gene matches. Germline V lookup: CDR1 DFQATT, CDR2 SNEGSKA (reference sequence). CDR3 length: 16 residues.

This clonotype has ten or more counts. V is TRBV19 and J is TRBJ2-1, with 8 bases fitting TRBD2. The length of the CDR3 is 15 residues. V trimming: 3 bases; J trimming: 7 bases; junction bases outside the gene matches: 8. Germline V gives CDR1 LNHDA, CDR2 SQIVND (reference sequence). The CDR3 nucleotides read TGTGCCAGTAGTATCCCAGCGGGAGTGGGAAATGAGCAGTTCTTC. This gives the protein CASSIPAGVGNEQFF.

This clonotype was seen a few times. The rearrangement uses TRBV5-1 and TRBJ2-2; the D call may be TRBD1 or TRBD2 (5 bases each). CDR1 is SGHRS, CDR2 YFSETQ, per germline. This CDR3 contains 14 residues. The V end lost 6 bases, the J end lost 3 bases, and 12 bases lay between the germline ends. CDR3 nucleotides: TGCGCCAGCAAAGAAGGGACGCACACCGGGGAGCTGTTTTTT. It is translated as CASKEGTHTGELFF.

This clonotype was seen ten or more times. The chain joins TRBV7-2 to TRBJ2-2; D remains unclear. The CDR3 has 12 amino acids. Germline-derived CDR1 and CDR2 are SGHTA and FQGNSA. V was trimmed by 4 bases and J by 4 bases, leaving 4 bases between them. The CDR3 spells CASSWSTGELFF. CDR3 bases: TGTGCCAGCAGCTGGAGCACCGGGGAGCTGTTTTTT.

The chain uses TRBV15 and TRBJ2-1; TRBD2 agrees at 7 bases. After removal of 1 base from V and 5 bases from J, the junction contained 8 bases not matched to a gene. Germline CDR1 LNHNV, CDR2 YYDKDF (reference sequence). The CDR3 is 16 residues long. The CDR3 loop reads CATSRAPLGRDNEQFF. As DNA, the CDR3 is TGTGCCACCAGCAGAGCCCCCCTGGGGAGGGACAATGAGCAGTTCTTC.

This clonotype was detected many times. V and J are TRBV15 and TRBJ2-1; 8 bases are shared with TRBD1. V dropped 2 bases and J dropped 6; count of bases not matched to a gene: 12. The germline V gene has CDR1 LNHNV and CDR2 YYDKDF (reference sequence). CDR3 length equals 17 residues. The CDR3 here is CATSRHGSAGGINEQFF. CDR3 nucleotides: TGTGCCACCAGCAGACACGGGTCGGCAGGGGGCATCAATGAGCAGTTCTTC.

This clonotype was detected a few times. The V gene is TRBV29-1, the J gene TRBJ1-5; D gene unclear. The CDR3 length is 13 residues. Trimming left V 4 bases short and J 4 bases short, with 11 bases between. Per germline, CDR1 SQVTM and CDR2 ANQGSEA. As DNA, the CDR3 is TGCAGCGTTGTGTACAGTTTAAATCAGCCCCAGCATTTT. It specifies CSVVYSLNQPQHF.

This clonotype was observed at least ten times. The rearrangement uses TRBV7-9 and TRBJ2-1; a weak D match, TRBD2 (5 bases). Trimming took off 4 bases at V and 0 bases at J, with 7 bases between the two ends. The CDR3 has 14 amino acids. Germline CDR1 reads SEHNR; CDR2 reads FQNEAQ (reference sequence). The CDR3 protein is CASSSSSSYNEQFF. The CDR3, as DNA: TGTGCCAGCAGCTCTAGCTCCTCCTACAATGAGCAGTTCTTC. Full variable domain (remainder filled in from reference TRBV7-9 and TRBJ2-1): DTGVSQNPRHKITKRGQNVTFRCDPISEHNRLYWYRQTLGQGPEFLTYFQNEAQLEKSRLLSDRFSAERPKGSFSTLEIQRTEQGDSAMYLCASSSSSSYNEQFFGPGTRLTVL.

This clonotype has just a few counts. The CDR3 region is CASSIQWMSGNQPQHF. CDR3 nucleotide sequence: TGTGCCAGCAGCATACAGTGGATGAGCGGGAATCAGCCCCAGCATTTT. The V gene is TRBV7-2, the J gene TRBJ1-5, with D hard to call. Trimming cost V 5 bases and J 4 bases, with 18 bases left between them. Per germline, CDR1 SGHTA and CDR2 FQGNSA. The CDR3 covers 16 residues.

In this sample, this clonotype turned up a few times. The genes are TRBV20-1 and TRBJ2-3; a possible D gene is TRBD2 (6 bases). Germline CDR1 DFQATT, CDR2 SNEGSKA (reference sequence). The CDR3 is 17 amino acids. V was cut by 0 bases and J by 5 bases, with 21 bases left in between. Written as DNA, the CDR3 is TGCAGTGCTAGAGATTTCCGGGGGACCCGGAGGGAAGATACGCAGTATTTT. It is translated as CSARDFRGTRREDTQYF.

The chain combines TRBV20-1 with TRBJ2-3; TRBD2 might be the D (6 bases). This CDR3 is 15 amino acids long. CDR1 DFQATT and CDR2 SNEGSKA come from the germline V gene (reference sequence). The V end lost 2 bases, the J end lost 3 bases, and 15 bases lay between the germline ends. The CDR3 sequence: CSARTPQGRTDTQYF. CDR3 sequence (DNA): TGCAGTGCTAGAACCCCTCAAGGGAGGACAGATACGCAGTATTTT.

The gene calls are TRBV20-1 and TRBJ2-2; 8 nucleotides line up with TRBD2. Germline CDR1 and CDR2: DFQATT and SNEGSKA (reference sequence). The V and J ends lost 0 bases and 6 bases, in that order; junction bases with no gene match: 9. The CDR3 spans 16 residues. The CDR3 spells CSARDGSGSSPGELFF. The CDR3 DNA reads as TGCAGTGCTAGAGATGGAAGCGGGAGTTCCCCCGGGGAGCTGTTTTTT.

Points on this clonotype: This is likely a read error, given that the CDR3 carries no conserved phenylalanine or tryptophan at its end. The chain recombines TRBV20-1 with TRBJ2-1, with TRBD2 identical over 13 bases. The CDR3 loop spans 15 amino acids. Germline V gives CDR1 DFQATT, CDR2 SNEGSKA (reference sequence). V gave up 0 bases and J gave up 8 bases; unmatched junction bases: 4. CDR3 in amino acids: CSARELAGGPYEQFL. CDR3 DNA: TGCAGTGCTAGAGAACTAGCGGGAGGGCCTTATGAGCAGTTCCTC.

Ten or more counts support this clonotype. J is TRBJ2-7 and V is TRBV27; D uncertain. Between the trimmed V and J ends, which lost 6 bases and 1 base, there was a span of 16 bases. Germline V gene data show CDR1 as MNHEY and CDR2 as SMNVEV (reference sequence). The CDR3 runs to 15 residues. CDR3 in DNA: TGTGCCAGCAGGAGCGTCGTAACCGGGTCCTACGAGCAGTACTTC. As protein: CASRSVVTGSYEQYF.

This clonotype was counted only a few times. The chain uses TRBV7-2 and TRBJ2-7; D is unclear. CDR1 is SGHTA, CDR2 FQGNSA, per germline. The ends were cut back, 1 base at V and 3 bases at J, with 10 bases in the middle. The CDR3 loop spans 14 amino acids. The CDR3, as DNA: TGTGCCAGCAGCTTAGGCGGTCAGCTCTACGAGCAGTACTTC. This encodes CASSLGGQLYEQYF.

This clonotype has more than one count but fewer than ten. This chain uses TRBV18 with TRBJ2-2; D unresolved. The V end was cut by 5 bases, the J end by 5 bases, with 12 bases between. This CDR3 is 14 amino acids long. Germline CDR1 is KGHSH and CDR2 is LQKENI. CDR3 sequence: CASSTGPPTGELFF. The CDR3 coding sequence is TGTGCCAGCTCAACCGGGCCACCGACCGGGGAGCTGTTTTTT.

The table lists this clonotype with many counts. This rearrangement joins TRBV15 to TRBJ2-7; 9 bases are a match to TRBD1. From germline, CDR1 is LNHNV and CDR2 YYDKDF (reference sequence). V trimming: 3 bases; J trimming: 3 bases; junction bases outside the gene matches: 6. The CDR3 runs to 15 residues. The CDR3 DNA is TGTGCCACCAGCAGCTGGACAGGGGATAGCTACGAGCAGTACTTC. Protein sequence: CATSSWTGDSYEQYF.

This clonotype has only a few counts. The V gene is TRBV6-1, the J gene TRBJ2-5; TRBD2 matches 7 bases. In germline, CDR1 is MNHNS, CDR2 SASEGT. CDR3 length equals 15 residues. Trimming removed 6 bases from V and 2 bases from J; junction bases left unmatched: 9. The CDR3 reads CASSWGAGIQETQYF. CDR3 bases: TGTGCCAGCAGCTGGGGAGCGGGAATTCAAGAGACCCAGTACTTC.

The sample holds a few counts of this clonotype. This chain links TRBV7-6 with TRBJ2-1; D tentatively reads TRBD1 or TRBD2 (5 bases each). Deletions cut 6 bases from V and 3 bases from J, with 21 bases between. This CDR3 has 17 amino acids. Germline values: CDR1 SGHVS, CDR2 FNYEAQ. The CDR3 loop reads CASRVTGGRGSYNEQFF. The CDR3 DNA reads TGTGCCAGCAGAGTAACAGGAGGAAGAGGTAGCTACAATGAGCAGTTCTTC.